The source of this T cell receptor (beta chain) is a study of cytomegalovirus exposure and HLA in healthy donors. The germline gives CDR1 SEHNR, CDR2 FQNEAQ (reference sequence). The V gene lost 2 bases and the J gene lost 3 bases, with 4 bases spanning the gap. CDR3 length: 12 residues. PCR used 60 Vbeta primers and 13 Jbeta primers. In the source study's methods: A later analysis tallied 80 million to 100 million unique TCR beta chains, some 12 million of them shared. The method was immunoSEQ multiplex PCR; TCRdb's version includes in-frame clones alone and lacks a portion of them. V and J calls and clone size are given by that table; D and trimming were obtained from the DNA. There are 100,000 to 150,000 clones in the sample; 70% to 80% occur only once, and around 1.8% lies in the top ten.

The receptor was derived from a female donor in good health and CMV-seropositive. The rearrangement links TRBV7-9 to TRBJ1-1; D remains unclear. The sample comprised PBMCs. The DNA of the CDR3 is TGTGCCAGCAGCTTATCAGACACTGAAGCTTTCTTT. Protein product: CASSLSDTEAFF. Based on the CDR3 plus reference TRBV7-9 and TRBJ1-1, the full variable domain is DTGVSQNPRHKITKRGQNVTFRCDPISEHNRLYWYRQTLGQGPEFLTYFQNEAQLEKSRLLSDRFSAERPKGSFSTLEIQRTEQGDSAMYLCASSLSDTEAFFGQGTRLTVV.